This T cell receptor (beta chain) originates from a study of T cell changes during pregnancy in multiple sclerosis. The table came from immunoSEQ multiplex PCR; TCRdb's copy has only in-frame clones and leaves some out. The top ten hold roughly 9% of the sample, which has tens of thousands of clones, around 90% seen once. The CDR3 covers 15 residues. Trimming stripped 2 bases from V and 5 bases from J, with 17 bases between. Germline CDR1 and CDR2: SGDLS and YYNGEE. The V gene is TRBV9, the J gene TRBJ2-7; TRBD1 might be the D (7 bases). The receptor was isolated from a female donor with multiple sclerosis, enrolled in a pregnancy study. The sample was CD8+ T cells from peripheral blood mononuclear cells, taken in the first trimester of pregnancy. The CDR3 reads CASSVSRGVLNEQYF. The CDR3 DNA reads TGTGCCAGCAGCGTCTCCAGGGGGGTCTTGAACGAGCAGTACTTC.